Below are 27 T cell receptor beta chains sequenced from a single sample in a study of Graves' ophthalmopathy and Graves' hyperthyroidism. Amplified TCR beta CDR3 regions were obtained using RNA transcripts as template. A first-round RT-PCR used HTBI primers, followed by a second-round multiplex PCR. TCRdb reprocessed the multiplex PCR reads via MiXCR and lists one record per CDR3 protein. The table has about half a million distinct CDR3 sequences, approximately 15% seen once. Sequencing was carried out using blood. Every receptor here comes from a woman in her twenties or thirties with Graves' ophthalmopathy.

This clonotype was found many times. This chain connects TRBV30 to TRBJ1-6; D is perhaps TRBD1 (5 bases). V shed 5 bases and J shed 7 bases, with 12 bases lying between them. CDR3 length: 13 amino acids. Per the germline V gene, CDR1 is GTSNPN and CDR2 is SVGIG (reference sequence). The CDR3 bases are TGTGCCTGGGGCCTGGGGGAGAATTCACCCCTCCACTTT. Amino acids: CAWGLGENSPLHF.

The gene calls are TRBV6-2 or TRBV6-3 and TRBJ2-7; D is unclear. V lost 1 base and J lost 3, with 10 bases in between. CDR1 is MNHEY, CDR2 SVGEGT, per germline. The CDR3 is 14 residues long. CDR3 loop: CASSYLATDYEQYF. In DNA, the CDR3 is TGTGCCAGCAGTTACTTGGCCACTGACTACGAGCAGTACTTC.

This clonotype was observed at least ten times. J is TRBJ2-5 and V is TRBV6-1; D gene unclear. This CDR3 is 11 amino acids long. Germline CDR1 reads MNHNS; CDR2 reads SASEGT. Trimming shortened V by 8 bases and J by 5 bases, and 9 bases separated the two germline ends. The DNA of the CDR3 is TGTGCCAGCCAGATCGGGGAGACCCAGTACTTC. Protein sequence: CASQIGETQYF.

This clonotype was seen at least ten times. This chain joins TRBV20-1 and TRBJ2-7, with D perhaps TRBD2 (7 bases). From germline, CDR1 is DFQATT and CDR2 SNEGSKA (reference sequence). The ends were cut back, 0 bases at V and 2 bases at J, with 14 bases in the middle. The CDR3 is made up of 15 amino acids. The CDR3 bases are TGCAGTGCTAGAGATGGGGGGGGACATCCCTACGAGCAGTACTTC. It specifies CSARDGGGHPYEQYF.

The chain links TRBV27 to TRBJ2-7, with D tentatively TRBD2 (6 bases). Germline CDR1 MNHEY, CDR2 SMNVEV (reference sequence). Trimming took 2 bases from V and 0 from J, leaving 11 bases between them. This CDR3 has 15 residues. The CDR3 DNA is TGTGCCAGCAGTTTACGGGGGACCAACTCCTACGAGCAGTACTTC. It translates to CASSLRGTNSYEQYF.

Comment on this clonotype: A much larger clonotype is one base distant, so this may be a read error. The CDR3 loop is CAGSYSYFYGYTF. CDR3 nucleotides: TGTGCCGGCAGTTACTCTTACTTCTATGGCTACACCTTC. The gene calls are TRBV6-5 and TRBJ1-2; D call uncertain. The CDR3 runs 13 residues. Per germline, CDR1 MNHEY and CDR2 SVGAGI.

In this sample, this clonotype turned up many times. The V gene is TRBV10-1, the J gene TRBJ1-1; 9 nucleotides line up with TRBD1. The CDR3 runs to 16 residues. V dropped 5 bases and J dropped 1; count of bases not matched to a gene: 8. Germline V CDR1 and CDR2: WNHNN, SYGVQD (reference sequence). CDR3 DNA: TGCGCCAGCAGTACAGACAGGGGGGAACCGAACACTGAAGCTTTCTTT. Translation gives CASSTDRGEPNTEAFF.

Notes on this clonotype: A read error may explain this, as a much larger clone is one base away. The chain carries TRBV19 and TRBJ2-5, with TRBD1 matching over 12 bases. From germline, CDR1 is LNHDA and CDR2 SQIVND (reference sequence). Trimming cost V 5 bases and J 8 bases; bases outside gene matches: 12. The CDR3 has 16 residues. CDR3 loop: CASSGRDRGRGDTQYF. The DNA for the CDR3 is TGTGCCAGTAGTGGCCGGGACAGGGGGCGAGGAGATACCCAGTACTTC.

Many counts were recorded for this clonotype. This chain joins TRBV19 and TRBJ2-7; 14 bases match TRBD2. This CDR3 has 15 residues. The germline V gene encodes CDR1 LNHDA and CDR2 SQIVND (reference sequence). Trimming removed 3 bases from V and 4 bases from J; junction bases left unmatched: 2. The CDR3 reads CASSIGLAGGYEQYF. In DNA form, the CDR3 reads TGTGCCAGTAGTATCGGACTAGCGGGAGGTTACGAGCAGTACTTC.

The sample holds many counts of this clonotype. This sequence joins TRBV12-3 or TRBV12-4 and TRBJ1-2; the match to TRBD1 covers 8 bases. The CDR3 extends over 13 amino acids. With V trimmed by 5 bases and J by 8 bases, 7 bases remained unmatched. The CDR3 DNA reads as TGTGCCAGCAGTAGAAGGACAGGGAAGGGCTACACCTTC. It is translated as CASSRRTGKGYTF.

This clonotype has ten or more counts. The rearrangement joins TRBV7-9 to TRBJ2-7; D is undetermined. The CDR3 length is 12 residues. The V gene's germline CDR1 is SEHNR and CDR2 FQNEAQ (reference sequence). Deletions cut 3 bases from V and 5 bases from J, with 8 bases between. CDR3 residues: CASSFLRNEQYF. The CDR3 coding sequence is TGTGCCAGCAGCTTCCTAAGAAACGAGCAGTACTTC.

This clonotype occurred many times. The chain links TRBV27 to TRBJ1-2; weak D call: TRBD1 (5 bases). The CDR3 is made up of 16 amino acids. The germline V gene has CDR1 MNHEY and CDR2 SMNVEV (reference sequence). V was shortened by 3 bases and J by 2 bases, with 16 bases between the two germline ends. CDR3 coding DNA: TGTGCCAGCAGTTTCCTCCTCACAGGACGGAACTATGGCTACACCTTC. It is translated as CASSFLLTGRNYGYTF.

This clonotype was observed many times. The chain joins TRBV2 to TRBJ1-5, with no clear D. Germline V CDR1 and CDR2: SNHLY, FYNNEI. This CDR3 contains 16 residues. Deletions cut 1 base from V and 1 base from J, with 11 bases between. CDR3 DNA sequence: TGTGCCAGCAGTGAAGGTGGAGGTTGGAGCAATCAGCCCCAGCATTTT. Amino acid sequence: CASSEGGGWSNQPQHF.

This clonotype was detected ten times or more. CDR3 region: CASKRLVENTEAFF. CDR3 nucleotide sequence: TGTGCCAGCAAGCGGTTGGTGGAGAACACTGAAGCTTTCTTT. This chain joins TRBV12-3 or TRBV12-4 and TRBJ1-1; D gene uncertain. Trimming stripped 7 bases from V and 1 base from J, with 13 bases between. The CDR3 has 14 amino acids.

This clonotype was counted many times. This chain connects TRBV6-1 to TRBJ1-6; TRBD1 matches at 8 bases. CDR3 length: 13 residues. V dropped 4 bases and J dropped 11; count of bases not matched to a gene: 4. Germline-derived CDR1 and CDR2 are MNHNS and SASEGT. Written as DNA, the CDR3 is TGTGCCAGCAGTGGACAGGGGCAGACACCCCTCCACTTT. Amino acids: CASSGQGQTPLHF.

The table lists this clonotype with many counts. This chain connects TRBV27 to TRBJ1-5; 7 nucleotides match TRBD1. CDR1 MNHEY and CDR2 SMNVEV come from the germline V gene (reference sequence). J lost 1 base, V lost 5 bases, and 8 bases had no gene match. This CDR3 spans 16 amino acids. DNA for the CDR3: TGTGCCAGCAGTCCCAAACACAGGGGCAGCAATCAGCCCCAGCATTTT. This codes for CASSPKHRGSNQPQHF.

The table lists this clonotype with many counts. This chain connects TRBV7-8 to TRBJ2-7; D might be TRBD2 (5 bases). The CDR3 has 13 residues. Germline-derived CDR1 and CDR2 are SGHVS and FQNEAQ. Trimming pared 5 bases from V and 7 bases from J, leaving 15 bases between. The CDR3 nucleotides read TGTGCCAGCAGCCCCAGGATTAGCGCAGAGCAGTACTTC. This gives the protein CASSPRISAEQYF.

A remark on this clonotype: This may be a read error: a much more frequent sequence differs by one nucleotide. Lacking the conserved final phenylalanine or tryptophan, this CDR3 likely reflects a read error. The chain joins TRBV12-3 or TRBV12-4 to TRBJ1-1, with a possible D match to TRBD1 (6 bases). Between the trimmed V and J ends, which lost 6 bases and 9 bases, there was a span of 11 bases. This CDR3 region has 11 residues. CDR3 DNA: TGTGCCAGCAGCCTAACAGGGAAAGCTTTCTAT. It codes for CASSLTGKAFY.

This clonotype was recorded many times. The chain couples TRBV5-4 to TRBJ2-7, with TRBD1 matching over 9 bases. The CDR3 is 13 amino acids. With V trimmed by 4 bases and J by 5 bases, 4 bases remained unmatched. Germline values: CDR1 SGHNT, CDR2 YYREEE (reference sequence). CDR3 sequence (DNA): TGTGCCAGCAGCCTGACAGGGGGGGACGAGCAGTACTTC. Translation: CASSLTGGDEQYF.

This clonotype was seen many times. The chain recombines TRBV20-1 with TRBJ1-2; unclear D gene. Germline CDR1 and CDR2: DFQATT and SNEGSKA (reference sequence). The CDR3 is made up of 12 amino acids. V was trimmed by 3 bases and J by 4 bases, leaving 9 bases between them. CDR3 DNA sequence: TGCAGTGCTAGGACGGGCGGCTATGGCTACACCTTC. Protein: CSARTGGYGYTF.

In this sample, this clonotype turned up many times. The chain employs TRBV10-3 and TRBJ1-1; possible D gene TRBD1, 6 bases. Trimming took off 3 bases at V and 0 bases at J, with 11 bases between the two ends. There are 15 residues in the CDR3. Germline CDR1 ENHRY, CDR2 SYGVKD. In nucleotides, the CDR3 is TGTGCCATCAGTGACCAAGGACAGATGAACACTGAAGCTTTCTTT. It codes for CAISDQGQMNTEAFF.

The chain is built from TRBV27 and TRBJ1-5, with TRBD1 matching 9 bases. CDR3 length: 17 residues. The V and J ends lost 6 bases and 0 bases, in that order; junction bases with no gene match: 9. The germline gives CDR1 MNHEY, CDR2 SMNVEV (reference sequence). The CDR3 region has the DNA TGTGCCAGCAGCAAACTGCGGACAGGGGATAGCAATCAGCCCCAGCATTTT. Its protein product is CASSKLRTGDSNQPQHF.

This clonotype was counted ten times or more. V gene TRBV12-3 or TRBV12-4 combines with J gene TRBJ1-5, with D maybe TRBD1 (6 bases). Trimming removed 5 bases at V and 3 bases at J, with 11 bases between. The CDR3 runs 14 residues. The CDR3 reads CASSTWDINQPQHF. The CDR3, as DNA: TGTGCCAGCAGTACCTGGGACATCAATCAGCCCCAGCATTTT.

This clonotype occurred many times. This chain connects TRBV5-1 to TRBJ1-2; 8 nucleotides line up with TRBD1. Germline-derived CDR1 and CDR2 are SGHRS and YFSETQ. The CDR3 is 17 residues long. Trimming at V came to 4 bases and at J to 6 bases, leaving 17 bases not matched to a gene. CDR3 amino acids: CASSPNPTGALRDGYTF. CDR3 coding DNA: TGCGCCAGCAGCCCCAACCCGACAGGGGCCCTAAGGGATGGCTACACCTTC.

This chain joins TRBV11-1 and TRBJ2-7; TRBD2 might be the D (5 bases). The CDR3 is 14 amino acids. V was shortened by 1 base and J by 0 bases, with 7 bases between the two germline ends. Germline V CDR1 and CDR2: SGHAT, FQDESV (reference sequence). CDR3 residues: CASSLEDSSYEQYF. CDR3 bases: TGTGCCAGCAGCTTAGAGGACTCCTCCTACGAGCAGTACTTC. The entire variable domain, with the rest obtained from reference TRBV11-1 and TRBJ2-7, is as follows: EAEVAQSPRYKITEKSQAVAFWCDPISGHATLYWYRQILGQGPELLVQFQDESVVDDSQLPKDRFSAERLKGVDSTLKIQPAELGDSAMYLCASSLEDSSYEQYFGPGTRLTVT.

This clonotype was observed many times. For the CDR3, the DNA is TGTGCCAGCAGTTCAGGGGAAAACGTCTATGGCTACACCTTC. Protein sequence: CASSSGENVYGYTF. The chain combines TRBV27 with TRBJ1-2; tentative D call: TRBD1 (6 bases). CDR1 and CDR2 (germline): MNHEY, SMNVEV (reference sequence). Trimming shortened V by 4 bases and J by 4 bases, and 13 bases separated the two germline ends. The CDR3 runs to 14 residues.

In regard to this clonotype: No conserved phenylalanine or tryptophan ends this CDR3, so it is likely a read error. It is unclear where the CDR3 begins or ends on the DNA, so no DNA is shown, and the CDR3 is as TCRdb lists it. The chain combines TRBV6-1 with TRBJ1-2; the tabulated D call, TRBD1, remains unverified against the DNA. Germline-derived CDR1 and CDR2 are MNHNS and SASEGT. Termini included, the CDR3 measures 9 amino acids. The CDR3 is CATSGRYSL.